Listed below are T cell receptor beta chains from one sample, sequenced in a study of response to subunit inactivated influenza vaccine. MiXCR was run by TCRdb on the RT-PCR reads, yielding one entry per CDR3 protein. In the table there are approximately 530,000 distinct CDR3 sequences, about 7.6% of which are singletons. Sequencing used PBMCs from blood, obtained less than 30 months after vaccination. The source of these receptors is a man between 50 and 75 years old who received an inactivated influenza vaccine. CDR3s include the opening cysteine and the closing phenylalanine or tryptophan. The D gene is left open where the match is weak. Part of the rows lack a size; the others show once, few, many or a class for expanded clones.

j_call v_call cdr3_length clone_size d_call cdr3_aa cdr3_nt
TRBJ1-2 TRBV5-1 14 many NA CASSLAGASYGYTF TGCGCCAGCAGCTTGGCCGGGGCCTCCTATGGCTACACCTTC
TRBJ2-4 TRBV5-4 13 few TRBD2 CASSLRGEDIQYF TGTGCCAGCAGCTTACGGGGGGAGGACATTCAGTACTTC
TRBJ1-2 TRBV29-1 13 few TRBD1 CSITPQGAYGYTF TGCAGCATTACCCCACAGGGGGCCTATGGCTACACCTTC
TRBJ1-2 TRBV20-1 13 few TRBD1 CSARERTGYGYTF TGCAGTGCTAGAGAACGGACAGGCTATGGCTACACCTTC
TRBJ1-6 TRBV4-3 16 many NA CASSISWDQKNSPLHF TGCGCCAGCAGCATCTCTTGGGACCAAAAGAATTCACCCCTCCACTTT
TRBJ2-7 TRBV5-1 13 few NA CASSSDRTGEQYF TGCGCCAGCAGTAGTGACAGGACGGGGGAGCAGTACTTC
TRBJ1-1 TRBV30 14 NA NA CAWISTAMNTEAFF TGTGCCTGGATAAGCACAGCTATGAACACTGAAGCTTTCTTT
TRBJ1-5 TRBV11-1 18 NA TRBD1 CASSRWDRGVPGNQPQHF TGTGCCAGCAGCCGCTGGGACAGGGGGGTCCCGGGCAATCAGCCCCAGCATTTT
TRBJ2-5 TRBV6-5 15 few NA CASSYSYGGQETQYF TGTGCCAGCAGTTACTCTTACGGGGGCCAAGAGACCCAGTACTTC
TRBJ1-5 TRBV9 14 few NA CASSPGVFNQPQHF TGTGCCAGCAGCCCAGGGGTTTTCAATCAGCCCCAGCATTTT
TRBJ2-5 TRBV4-2 15 few NA CASSPGAGSLETQYF TGTGCCAGCAGCCCGGGGGCGGGTTCCTTGGAGACCCAGTACTTC
TRBJ1-2 TRBV5-1 13 many NA CASSLSGTDGYTF TGCGCCAGCAGCTTATCGGGGACGGATGGCTACACCTTC
TRBJ1-4 TRBV3-1 18 NA NA CASSHLSGMVATNEKLFF TGTGCCAGCAGCCATCTTTCAGGGATGGTTGCAACTAATGAAAAACTGTTTTTT
TRBJ1-5 TRBV9 15 many NA CASSVDGGRNQPQHF TGTGCCAGCAGCGTAGACGGAGGGCGCAATCAGCCCCAGCATTTT
TRBJ2-7 TRBV14 15 many NA CASSQVPGLYYEQYF TGTGCCAGCAGCCAAGTTCCAGGACTTTACTACGAGCAGTACTTC
TRBJ2-7 TRBV4-3 14 few NA CASSQDRAEYEQYF TGCGCCAGCAGCCAAGATCGGGCGGAGTACGAGCAGTACTTC
TRBJ2-2 TRBV24-1 12 many NA CATTLGTGELFF TGTGCCACGACTTTGGGGACCGGGGAGCTGTTTTTT
TRBJ1-1 TRBV20-1 15 many NA CSAREQGRVNTEAFF TGCAGTGCTAGAGAACAGGGCAGGGTGAACACTGAAGCTTTCTTT
TRBJ2-5 TRBV27 13 many TRBD1 CASSPGQWETQYF TGTGCCAGCAGTCCGGGACAGTGGGAGACCCAGTACTTC
TRBJ2-5 TRBV5-4 16 NA TRBD1 CASSSFGTGNAETQYF TGTGCCAGCAGCTCATTCGGGACAGGGAATGCAGAGACCCAGTACTTC
TRBJ1-1 TRBV7-9 16 NA NA CASSPVRGGANTEAFF TGTGCCAGCAGCCCCGTTCGAGGTGGGGCGAACACTGAAGCTTTCTTT
TRBJ1-5 TRBV12-3/TRBV12-4 13 many NA CASSLRGSQPQHF TGTGCCAGCAGTTTGAGGGGAAGTCAGCCCCAGCATTTT
TRBJ2-2 TRBV25-1 14 few NA CASKTDRSTGELFF TGTGCCAGCAAAACAGATCGGAGCACCGGGGAGCTGTTTTTT
TRBJ2-7 TRBV12-3/TRBV12-4 13 many NA CASSFLQFYEQYF TGTGCCAGCAGTTTTCTGCAGTTCTACGAGCAGTACTTC
TRBJ2-1 TRBV12-3/TRBV12-4 16 once TRBD2 CASRPDGRIAGGEQFF TGTGCCAGCAGGCCGGACGGTAGGATAGCGGGAGGTGAGCAGTTCTTC
TRBJ2-3 TRBV10-3 18 NA TRBD2 CAISEPAGTSGRTDTQYF TGTGCCATCAGTGAGCCGGCGGGGACTAGCGGTCGCACAGATACGCAGTATTTT
TRBJ2-3 TRBV27 16 few TRBD1 CASSPVSWQGADTQYF TGTGCCAGCAGTCCGGTCAGCTGGCAGGGGGCAGATACGCAGTATTTT
TRBJ2-4 TRBV12-3/TRBV12-4 13 many NA CATSWRGENIQYF TGTGCCACCTCCTGGAGGGGGGAAAACATTCAGTACTTC
TRBJ2-5 TRBV5-1 14 NA NA CASSLAPVQETQYF TGCGCCAGCAGCTTGGCCCCGGTACAAGAGACCCAGTACTTC
TRBJ2-1 TRBV5-6 16 NA NA CASSLGGGGLYNEQFF TGTGCCAGCAGCTTGGGGGGCGGGGGCCTTTACAATGAGCAGTTCTTC
TRBJ2-2 TRBV27 20 few TRBD2 CASSPSAGLAGTQNTGELFF TGTGCCAGCAGTCCCTCAGCCGGACTAGCGGGAACCCAGAACACCGGGGAGCTGTTTTTT
TRBJ2-1 TRBV20-1 13 NA TRBD1 CRGGTGGANEQFF TGCAGGGGAGGGACAGGGGGCGCGAATGAGCAGTTCTTC
TRBJ2-7 TRBV11-2 15 NA TRBD2 CASSFMTSGSPEQYF TGTGCCAGCAGCTTCATGACTAGCGGGAGTCCCGAGCAGTACTTC
TRBJ2-7 TRBV7-9 12 NA NA CASSSHGKEQYF TGTGCCAGCAGCTCACACGGGAAGGAGCAGTACTTC
TRBJ2-2 TRBV12-3/TRBV12-4 17 few NA CASSLIFWAADTGELFF TGTGCCAGCAGTTTAATCTTTTGGGCAGCTGACACCGGGGAGCTGTTTTTT
TRBJ2-1 TRBV5-5 14 NA NA CASSLVQFYNEQFF TGTGCCAGCAGCTTGGTGCAGTTCTACAATGAGCAGTTCTTC
TRBJ1-6 TRBV4-1 12 many NA CASSQETSPLHF TGCGCCAGCAGCCAAGAGACTTCACCCCTCCACTTT
TRBJ2-1 TRBV3-1 16 few NA CASSQVGLGVYNEQFF TGTGCCAGCAGCCAAGTTGGGCTGGGAGTCTACAATGAGCAGTTCTTC
TRBJ2-2 TRBV20-1 16 NA NA CSARSSLQGRAGELFF TGCAGTGCTAGATCCAGTCTCCAGGGGAGAGCCGGGGAGCTGTTTTTT
TRBJ2-5 TRBV28 14 NA NA CASSLGGGSETQYF TGTGCCAGCAGTTTGGGAGGGGGCTCAGAGACCCAGTACTTC
TRBJ2-1 TRBV3-1 16 NA TRBD2 CASSRQRESRYNEQFF TGTGCCAGCAGCCGACAGCGGGAGAGCCGATACAATGAGCAGTTCTTC
TRBJ1-1 TRBV6-5 13 many NA CASSYAGYTEAFF TGTGCCAGCAGTTACGCGGGTTACACTGAAGCTTTCTTT
TRBJ2-1 TRBV12-3/TRBV12-4 15 NA NA CASTPTQARYNGQFF TGTGCCAGCACCCCGACCCAGGCCCGTTACAATGGGCAGTTCTTC
TRBJ2-3 TRBV10-3 15 NA NA CAISAATPSTDTQYF TGTGCCATCAGTGCAGCAACCCCTAGCACAGATACGCAGTATTTT
TRBJ2-7 TRBV20-1 10 NA NA CSGTPYEQYF TGCAGTGGGACCCCCTACGAGCAGTACTTC
TRBJ2-5 TRBV5-8 15 NA TRBD2 CASSLGTSSQETQYF TGTGCCAGCAGCTTGGGGACTAGCAGTCAAGAGACCCAGTACTTC
TRBJ2-1 TRBV5-1 18 many TRBD2 CASSLGRLAGGRYNEQFF TGCGCCAGCAGCTTGGGCCGGCTAGCGGGGGGACGCTACAATGAGCAGTTCTTC